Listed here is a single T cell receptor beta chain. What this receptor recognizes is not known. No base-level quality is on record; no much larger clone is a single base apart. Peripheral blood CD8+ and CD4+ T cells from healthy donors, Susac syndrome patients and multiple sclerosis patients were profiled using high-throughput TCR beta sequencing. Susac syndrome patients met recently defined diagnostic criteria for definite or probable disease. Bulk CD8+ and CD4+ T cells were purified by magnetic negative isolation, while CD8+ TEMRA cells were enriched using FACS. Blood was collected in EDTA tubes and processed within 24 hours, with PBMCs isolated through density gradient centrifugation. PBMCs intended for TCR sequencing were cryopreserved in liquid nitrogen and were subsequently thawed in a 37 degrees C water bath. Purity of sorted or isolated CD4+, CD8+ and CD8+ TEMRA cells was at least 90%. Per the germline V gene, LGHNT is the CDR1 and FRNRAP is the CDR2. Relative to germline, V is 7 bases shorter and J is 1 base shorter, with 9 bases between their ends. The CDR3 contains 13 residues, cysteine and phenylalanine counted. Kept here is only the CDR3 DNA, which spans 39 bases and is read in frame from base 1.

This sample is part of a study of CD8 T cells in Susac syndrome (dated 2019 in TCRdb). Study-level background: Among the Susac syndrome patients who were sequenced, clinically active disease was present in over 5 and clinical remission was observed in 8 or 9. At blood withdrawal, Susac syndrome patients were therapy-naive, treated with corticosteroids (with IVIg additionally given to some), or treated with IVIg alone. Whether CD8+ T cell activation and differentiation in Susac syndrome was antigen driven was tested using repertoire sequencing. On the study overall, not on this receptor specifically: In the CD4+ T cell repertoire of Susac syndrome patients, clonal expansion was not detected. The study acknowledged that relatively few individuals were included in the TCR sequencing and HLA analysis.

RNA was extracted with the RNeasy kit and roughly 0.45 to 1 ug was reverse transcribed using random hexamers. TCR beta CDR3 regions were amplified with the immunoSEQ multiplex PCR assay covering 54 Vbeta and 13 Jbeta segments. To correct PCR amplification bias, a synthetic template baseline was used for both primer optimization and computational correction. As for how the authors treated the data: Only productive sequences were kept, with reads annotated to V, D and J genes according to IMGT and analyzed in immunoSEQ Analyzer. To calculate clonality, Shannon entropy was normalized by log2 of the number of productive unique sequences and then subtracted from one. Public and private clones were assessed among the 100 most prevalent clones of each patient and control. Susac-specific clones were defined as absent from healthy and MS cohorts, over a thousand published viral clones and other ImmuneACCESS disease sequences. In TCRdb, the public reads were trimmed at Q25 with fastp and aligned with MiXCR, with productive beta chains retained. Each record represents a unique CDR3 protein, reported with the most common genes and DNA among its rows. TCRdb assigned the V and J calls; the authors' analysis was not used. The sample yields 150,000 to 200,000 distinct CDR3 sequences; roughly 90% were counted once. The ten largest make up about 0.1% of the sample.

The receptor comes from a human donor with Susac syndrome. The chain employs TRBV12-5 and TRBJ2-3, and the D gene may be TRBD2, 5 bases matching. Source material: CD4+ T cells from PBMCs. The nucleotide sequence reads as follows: TGTGCTAGTGCTAGTAGCGGCACAGATACGCAGTATTTT. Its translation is CASASSGTDTQYF.